This T cell receptor (beta chain) emerged from a study of blood T cell repertoires in COVID-19. Study-wide context: T cells, B-cell-depleted T cells, or PBMCs supplied cDNA or gDNA.

Measured with immunoSEQ multiplex PCR; TCRdb has only the in-frame clones, and not every one. The table lists fewer than 300,000 clones, about 87% of them singletons, with roughly 1.2% in the top ten. Germline-derived CDR1 and CDR2 are KGHDR and SFDVKD. V was shortened by 5 bases and J by 4 bases, with 15 bases between the two germline ends. This CDR3 is 15 amino acids long. The sequenced material came from PBMCs or T cells enriched from blood (not recorded which). The genes are TRBV24-1 and TRBJ2-3; D unresolved. This clonotype was obtained from a woman in her 40s with acute COVID-19. CDR3 sequence: CATSGPPLGADTQYF. CDR3 DNA: TGTGCCACCAGTGGACCCCCGTTGGGCGCAGATACGCAGTATTTT.